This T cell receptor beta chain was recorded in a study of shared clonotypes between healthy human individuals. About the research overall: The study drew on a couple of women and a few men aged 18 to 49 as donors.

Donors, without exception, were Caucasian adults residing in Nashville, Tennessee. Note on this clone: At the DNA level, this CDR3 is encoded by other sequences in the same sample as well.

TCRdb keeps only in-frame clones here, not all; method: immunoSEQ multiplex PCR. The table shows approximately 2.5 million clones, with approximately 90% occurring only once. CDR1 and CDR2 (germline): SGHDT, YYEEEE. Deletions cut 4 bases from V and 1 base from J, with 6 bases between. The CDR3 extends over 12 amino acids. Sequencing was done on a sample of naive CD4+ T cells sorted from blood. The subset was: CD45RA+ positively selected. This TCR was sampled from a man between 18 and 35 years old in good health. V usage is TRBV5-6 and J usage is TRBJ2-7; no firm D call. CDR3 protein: CASSRQSYEQYF. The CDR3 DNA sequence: TGTGCCAGCAGCCGACAATCCTACGAGCAGTACTTC. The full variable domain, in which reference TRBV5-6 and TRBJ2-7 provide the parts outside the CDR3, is DAGVTQSPTHLIKTRGQQVTLRCSPKSGHDTVSWYQQALGQGPQFIFQYYEEEERQRGNFPDRFSGHQFPNYSSELNVNALLLGDSALYLCASSRQSYEQYFGPGTRLTVT.